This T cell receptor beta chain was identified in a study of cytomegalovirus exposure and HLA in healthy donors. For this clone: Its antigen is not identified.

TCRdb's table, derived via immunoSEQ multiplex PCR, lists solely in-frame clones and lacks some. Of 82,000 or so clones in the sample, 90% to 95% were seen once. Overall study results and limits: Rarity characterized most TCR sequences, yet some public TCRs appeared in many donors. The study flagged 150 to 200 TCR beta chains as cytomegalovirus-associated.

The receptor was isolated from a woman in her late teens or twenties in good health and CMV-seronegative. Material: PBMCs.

In DNA form, the CDR3 reads TGTGCCAGCAGCTACCTTGGACTAGCGACAAACAATGAGCAGTTCTTC. Its protein product is CASSYLGLATNNEQFF. The chain has TRBV11-2 and TRBJ2-1, with 9 positions matching TRBD2. The germline V gene has CDR1 SGHAT and CDR2 FQNNGV. V lost 4 bases, J lost 5 bases, and 9 bases stayed unmatched. This CDR3 is 16 amino acids long.